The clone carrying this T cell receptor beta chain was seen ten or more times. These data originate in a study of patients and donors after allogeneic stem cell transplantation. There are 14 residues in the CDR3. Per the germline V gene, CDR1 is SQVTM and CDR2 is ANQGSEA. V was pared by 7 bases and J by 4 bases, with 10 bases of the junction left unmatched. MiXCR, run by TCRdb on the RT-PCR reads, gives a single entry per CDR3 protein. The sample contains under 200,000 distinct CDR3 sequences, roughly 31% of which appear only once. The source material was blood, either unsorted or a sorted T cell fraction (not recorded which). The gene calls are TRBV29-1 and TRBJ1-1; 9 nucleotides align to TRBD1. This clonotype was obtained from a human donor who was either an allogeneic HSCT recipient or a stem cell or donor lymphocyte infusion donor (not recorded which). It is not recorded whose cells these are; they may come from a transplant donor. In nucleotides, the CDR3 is TGCAGCGGAGGGGGGGACAGGGCGACCACTGAAGCTTTCTTT. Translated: CSGGGDRATTEAFF.